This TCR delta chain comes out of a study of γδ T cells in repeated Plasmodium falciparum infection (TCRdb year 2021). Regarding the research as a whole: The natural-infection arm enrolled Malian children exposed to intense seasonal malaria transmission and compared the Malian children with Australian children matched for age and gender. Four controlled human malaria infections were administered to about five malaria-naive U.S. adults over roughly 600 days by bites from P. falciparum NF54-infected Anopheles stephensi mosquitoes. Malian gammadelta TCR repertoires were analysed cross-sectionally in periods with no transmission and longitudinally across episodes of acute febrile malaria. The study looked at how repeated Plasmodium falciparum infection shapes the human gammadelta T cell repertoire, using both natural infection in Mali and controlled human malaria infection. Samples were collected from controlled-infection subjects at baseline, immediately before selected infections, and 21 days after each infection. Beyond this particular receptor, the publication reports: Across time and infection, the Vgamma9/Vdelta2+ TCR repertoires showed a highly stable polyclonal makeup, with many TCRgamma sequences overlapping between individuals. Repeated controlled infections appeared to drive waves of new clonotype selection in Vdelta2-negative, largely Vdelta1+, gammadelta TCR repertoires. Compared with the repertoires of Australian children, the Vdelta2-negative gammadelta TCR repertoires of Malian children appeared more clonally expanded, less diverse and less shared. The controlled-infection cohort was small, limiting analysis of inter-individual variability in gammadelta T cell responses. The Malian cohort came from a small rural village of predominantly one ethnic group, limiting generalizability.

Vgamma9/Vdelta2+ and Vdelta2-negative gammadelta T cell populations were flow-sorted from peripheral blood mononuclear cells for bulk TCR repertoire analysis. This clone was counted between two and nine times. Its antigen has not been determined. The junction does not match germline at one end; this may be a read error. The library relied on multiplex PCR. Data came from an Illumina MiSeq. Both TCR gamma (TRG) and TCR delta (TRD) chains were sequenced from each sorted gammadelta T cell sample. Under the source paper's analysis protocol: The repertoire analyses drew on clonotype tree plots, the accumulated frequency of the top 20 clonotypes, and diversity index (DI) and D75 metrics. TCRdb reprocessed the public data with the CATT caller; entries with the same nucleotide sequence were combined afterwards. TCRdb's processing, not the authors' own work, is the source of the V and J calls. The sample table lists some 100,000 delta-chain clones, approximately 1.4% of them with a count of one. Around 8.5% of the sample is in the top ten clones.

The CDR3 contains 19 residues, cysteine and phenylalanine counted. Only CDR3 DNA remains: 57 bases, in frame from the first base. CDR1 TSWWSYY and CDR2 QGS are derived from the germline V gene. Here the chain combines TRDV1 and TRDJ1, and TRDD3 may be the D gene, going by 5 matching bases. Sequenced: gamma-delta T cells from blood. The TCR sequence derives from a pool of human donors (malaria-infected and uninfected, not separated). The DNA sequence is TGTGCTCTTGTGGAACTAAGGACCAGGGGACGCCAGTGCACCGATAAACTCATCTTT. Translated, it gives CALVELRTRGRQCTDKLIF.